This T cell receptor (beta chain) derives from a study of blood T cell repertoires in COVID-19. Overall study: Recovered participants had two consecutive negative NP/OP PCR tests, healthcare professional clearance, or symptom resolution. Specimens from acute and convalescent COVID-19 originated in the United States, Italy and Spain.

Recruitment covered roughly 24 US areas and drew participants whose ages spanned about 18 to 90 years. Produced via immunoSEQ multiplex PCR; TCRdb's table is partial and in-frame only. The sample carries around 360,000 clones, approximately 87% recorded once. V was cut by 4 bases and J by 4 bases, with 17 bases left in between. Germline V gene lookup returns CDR1 MNHNY and CDR2 SVGAGI (reference sequence). The CDR3 sequence is 16 residues long. The sample comprised PBMCs or T cells enriched from blood (not recorded which). The source is a man in his forties in a cohort exposed to, infected with or recovered from COVID-19 (not recorded which). V usage is TRBV6-6 and J usage is TRBJ1-5, with a weak D call TRBD1 (6 bases). The CDR3 protein is CASSSGQRLKNQPQHF. The CDR3 DNA reads TGTGCCAGCAGTTCCGGACAGCGTTTAAAGAATCAGCCCCAGCATTTT.